These 12 T cell receptor beta chains originate from one sample sequenced in a study of T cells in Graves' hyperthyroidism and ophthalmopathy. The TCR beta CDR3 regions underwent amplification using RNA transcripts as the source. The HTBI primer set served for first-round RT-PCR of the TCR CDR3. TCRdb re-analysed the multiplex PCR reads in MiXCR, keeping a single row per CDR3 protein. The sample yields a few hundred thousand distinct CDR3 sequences, 40% to 55% seen once. Sequenced input: peripheral blood or thyroid tissue (not recorded which). These receptors came from an adult woman with Graves' disease, either hyperthyroidism or ophthalmopathy (not recorded which).

The chain combines TRBV10-1 with TRBJ2-7; 9 positions agree with TRBD2. The ends lost 4 bases at V and 5 bases at J; junction bases unmatched: 6. The CDR3 has 14 residues. Germline lookup yields CDR1 WNHNN and CDR2 SYGVQD (reference sequence). DNA of the CDR3: TGCGCCAGCAGTGCCGGGACTAGCTGGAACGAGCAGTACTTC. Protein sequence: CASSAGTSWNEQYF.

This clonotype was counted only a few times. The rearrangement uses TRBV5-1 and TRBJ1-1; no clear D gene. CDR3 length: 16 residues. V was cut by 3 bases and J by 5 bases, with 20 bases left in between. The germline V gene encodes CDR1 SGHRS and CDR2 YFSETQ. The CDR3 bases are TGCGCCAGCAGCTCGACTAGCGGGATATTTGAGACTGAAGCTTTCTTT. Translated: CASSSTSGIFETEAFF. Full variable domain (rest looked up from reference TRBV5-1 and TRBJ1-1): KAGVTQTPRYLIKTRGQQVTLSCSPISGHRSVSWYQQTPGQGLQFLFEYFSETQRNKGNFPGRFSGRQFSNSRSEMNVSTLELGDSALYLCASSSTSGIFETEAFFGQGTRLTVV.

Concerning this clonotype itself: Lacking the conserved final phenylalanine or tryptophan, this CDR3 likely reflects a read error. It is unclear where the CDR3 begins or ends on the DNA, so no DNA is shown, and the CDR3 is as TCRdb lists it. This chain joins TRBV11-2 and TRBJ2-5; TRBD2 reflects the table's D call only, with no check against the DNA. The CDR3 is 8 residues long, ends included. Germline V gene data show CDR1 as SGHAT and CDR2 as FQNNGV. The chain's CDR3 is CASSWGTD.

This clonotype has ten or more counts. The rearrangement links TRBV11-2 to TRBJ1-2; TRBD1 matches 8 bases. This CDR3 spans 13 amino acids. The V segment lost 5 bases and the J segment 3 bases; nucleotides outside the gene matches: 2. CDR1 and CDR2 from the germline V gene are SGHAT and FQNNGV. The CDR3 nucleotides read TGTGCCAGCAGCGGGACAGGTGACTATGGCTACACCTTC. Residues: CASSGTGDYGYTF.

This clonotype was counted many times. The chain recombines TRBV9 with TRBJ2-2, with D perhaps TRBD2 (5 bases). CDR1 SGDLS and CDR2 YYNGEE come from the germline V gene. This CDR3 contains 17 residues. Trimming pared 0 bases from V and 3 bases from J, leaving 15 bases between. The CDR3 here is CASSVAPPGYYTGELFF. CDR3 DNA sequence: TGTGCCAGCAGCGTAGCCCCACCGGGATATTACACCGGGGAGCTGTTTTTT. The complete variable domain, with remaining parts taken from reference TRBV9 and TRBJ2-2, reads DSGVTQTPKHLITATGQRVTLRCSPRSGDLSVYWYQQSLDQGLQFLIQYYNGEERAKGNILERFSAQQFPDLHSELNLSSLELGDSALYFCASSVAPPGYYTGELFFGEGSRLTVL.

J is TRBJ1-2 and V is TRBV28, with a tentative D call TRBD1 (6 bases). Germline values: CDR1 MDHEN, CDR2 SYDVKM. The CDR3 runs 14 residues. V was cut by 2 bases and J by 3 bases, with 10 bases left in between. The CDR3 nucleotides read TGTGCCAGCAGTTTAGGGGGCGGCTACTATGGCTACACCTTC. Protein product: CASSLGGGYYGYTF.

The V call is TRBV7-9, the J call TRBJ2-7; no firm D call. Germline V gene lookup returns CDR1 SEHNR and CDR2 FQNEAQ (reference sequence). The CDR3 totals 13 residues. The V and J ends lost 1 base and 3 bases respectively, with 7 bases between them. CDR3 protein: CASSLVGDYEQYF. CDR3 nucleotides: TGTGCCAGCAGCTTAGTCGGCGACTACGAGCAGTACTTC.

The chain is built from TRBV27 and TRBJ2-7; D unclear. Trimming left V 3 bases short and J 0 bases short, with 9 bases between. The CDR3 is 14 residues long. Germline V gene lookup returns CDR1 MNHEY and CDR2 SMNVEV (reference sequence). For the CDR3, the DNA is TGTGCCAGCAGTTTTCAGGTCGGCTCCTACGAGCAGTACTTC. It encodes CASSFQVGSYEQYF.

This clonotype was counted many times. The chain employs TRBV7-6 and TRBJ2-7; no clear D. Per the germline V gene, CDR1 is SGHVS and CDR2 is FNYEAQ. Trimming removed 1 base from V and 3 bases from J, with 10 bases in between. This CDR3 spans 14 amino acids. CDR3 sequence: CASSLGGYSYEQYF. The CDR3 DNA is TGTGCCAGCAGCTTAGGGGGTTACAGCTACGAGCAGTACTTC.

In its sample, this clonotype was seen a few times. This chain joins TRBV18 and TRBJ1-4, with 9 bases lining up with TRBD1. Trimming took 2 bases from V and 14 from J; bases not matched to a gene: 6. The CDR3 covers 13 residues. CDR1 is KGHSH and CDR2 is LQKENI in the germline V gene. The CDR3 coding sequence is TGTGCCAGCTCACCAGAGGGACAGGGCGCTCTGTTTTTT. Its translation is CASSPEGQGALFF.

This chain uses TRBV10-3 with TRBJ2-7; D unclear. This CDR3 contains 11 residues. V was shortened by 8 bases and J by 6 bases, with 11 bases between the two germline ends. CDR1 is ENHRY and CDR2 is SYGVKD in the germline V gene. The CDR3: CAISPNGEQYF. Here the CDR3 DNA reads TGTGCCATCTCCCCCAATGGCGAGCAGTACTTC.

J is TRBJ2-2 and V is TRBV24-1; D unresolved. The V end lost 7 bases, the J end lost 3 bases, and 11 bases lay between the germline ends. The CDR3 is made up of 14 amino acids. Germline values: CDR1 KGHDR, CDR2 SFDVKD. CDR3 sequence (DNA): TGTGCCACCAGCGGACGCCCCCACACCGGGGAGCTGTTTTTT. Its protein is CATSGRPHTGELFF.